The 5 T cell receptor beta chains listed next were all sequenced from one sample in a study of T-cell memory formation after mild COVID-19. TCRdb re-derived calls from the 5' RACE reads in MiXCR, one entry per CDR3 protein. The sample comprises fewer than 350,000 distinct CDR3 sequences, 13% to 15% of which are singletons, and roughly 21% rests with the top ten. The sequencing input was PBMCs or a T cell subset sorted from them (not recorded which). These receptor sequences come from a man aged 18 to 29 who had mild COVID-19 (a few samples of this study predate the infection). Cell type and time point are not known.

This clonotype appeared a few times. The gene calls are TRBV21-1 and TRBJ2-7; the table's D call TRBD1 went unverified against the DNA. TRBV21-1 is reported as a pseudogene. This CDR3 region has 13 residues. CDR3 bases: TGTGCCAGCAGCAATGGGCGGATCTACGAGCAGTACTTC. This encodes CASSNGRIYEQYF.

This clonotype was seen more than once but under ten times. V and J are TRBV24-1 and TRBJ2-1, with TRBD2 as a possible D gene (5 bases). From germline, CDR1 is KGHDR and CDR2 SFDVKD. Trimming shortened V by 2 bases and J by 12 bases, and 10 bases separated the two germline ends. CDR3 size: 12 residues. The CDR3 loop reads CATSDYTRGQFF. CDR3 coding DNA: TGTGCCACCAGTGATTACACCCGGGGGCAGTTCTTC.

This clonotype was observed a handful of times. This rearrangement joins TRBV6-5 to TRBJ1-3, with 7 bases aligning to TRBD1. Germline V gene data show CDR1 as MNHEY and CDR2 as SVGAGI. This CDR3 is built from 14 residues. J was trimmed by 6 bases and V by 6 bases; bases with no gene match: 8. CDR3 in amino acids: CASRRVGQINTIYF. The DNA of the CDR3 is TGTGCCAGCAGACGAGTGGGACAGATAAACACCATATATTTT.

Only a few counts were recorded for this clonotype. The CDR3 here is CASSTSLPAKNIQYF. CDR3 nucleotides: TGTGCCAGCAGTACTAGCCTACCAGCCAAAAACATTCAGTACTTC. The chain recombines TRBV2 with TRBJ2-4; maybe TRBD2 (6 bases). V lost 5 bases and J 0 bases, leaving 11 bases between the germline ends. The length of the CDR3 is 15 residues. Germline CDR1 reads SNHLY; CDR2 reads FYNNEI.

This clonotype has only a few counts. The V gene is TRBV5-5, the J gene TRBJ2-7; 8 nucleotides align to TRBD1. The V segment lost 0 bases and the J segment 7 bases; nucleotides outside the gene matches: 6. The CDR3 consists of 14 residues. In germline, CDR1 is SGHKS, CDR2 YYEKEE (reference sequence). CDR3 protein: CASSLDQGAGEQYV. The CDR3 coding sequence is TGTGCCAGCAGCTTGGATCAGGGGGCTGGGGAGCAGTACGTC.